This T cell receptor (beta chain) was found in a study of monozygotic twins with inflammatory bowel disease (dated 2019 in TCRdb). Notes on the research overall: A total of around 30 monozygotic twin pairs were included in the full study, comprising nine German pairs (four IBD-concordant, five IBD-discordant) and 19 IBD-discordant Danish pairs. Each individual had, on average, about 151 000 unique TCRalpha sequences and 181 000 unique TCRbeta sequences available for analysis. Within discordant pairs, disease-associated traits were sought mainly by comparing IBD patients with their genetically identical healthy co-twins. What the study reported, not specific to this receptor: The results gave no support for a single strong signal or clonotype linked to IBD. IBD patients had lower TCRbeta repertoire diversity, measured by the inverse Simpson index, than their healthy co-twins. Different T cell subtypes could not be distinguished in the analysis. Repertoire similarity did not differ between concordant and discordant twins, which could be due to limited statistical power. Fewer clonotypes were shared with other individuals by IBD patients than by healthy twins, most markedly in patients showing signs of disease activity. Because patients were on differing immunosuppressive treatments, the repertoires may have picked up extra background noise and inter-individual variability.

About this clonotype: Its recognized antigen is unknown.

Libraries were constructed by 5' RACE. Preparation of each TCR library used approximately 4,000 ng of total RNA. For each sample, cDNA was synthesized in eight separate reactions using SMARTScribe reverse transcriptase. Unique molecular identifiers containing a 6-nucleotide sample barcode were introduced through template switching during cDNA synthesis. Amplification of TCRalpha and TCRbeta cDNA involved two nested PCRs of approximately 17 and 9 cycles, and each PCR was followed by bead purification. Before amplification, the cDNA was treated with uracil DNA-glycosylase and purified using the QIAquick PCR purification kit. The second PCR added Illumina TruSeq-compatible adapters along with sample-specific barcodes. TapeStation and Qubit were used to check library quality and concentration, and approximately 5.5 ng of each library went into the pool. Sequencing of pooled libraries was carried out on an Illumina HiSeq2500 single-index Rapid Run using 2 x 100 bp reads and custom sequencing primers. The source study handled its data this way. UMI-based consensus assembly with MiGEC version 1.2.6 was used to correct PCR and sequencing errors. V(D)J alignment, clonotype assembly and CDR3 extraction were performed with MiXCR version 2.1.1. To normalise gene usage, clonotype sharing and MAIT/NKT TCR abundance, the top 1000, 10 000 and 20 000 clonotypes in each sample were analysed. Diversity was computed as the inverse Simpson index with the vegan R package after downsampling to 27 000 UMIs. Paired Mann-Whitney U tests on discordant twin pairs were used, with Benjamini-Hochberg multiple-testing correction. Based on TCRdb reprocessing of the reads, there is one entry per CDR3 protein sequence, and DNA is missing. What appears here as the V and J calls and clone size reflects TCRdb's work, not the paper's. The sample's records list over 150,000 distinct CDR3 sequences. The ten largest clonotypes hold around 2.8% of the sample.

CDR1 ENHRY and CDR2 SYGVKD are derived from the germline V gene. The CDR3 spans 15 residues, from the cysteine through the phenylalanine. The DNA is unrecorded. From each donor, an approximately 2.5 ml peripheral blood sample was drawn into PAXgene tubes and stored at -80 degrees C. Without T cell sorting, total RNA was isolated from whole blood using the PAXgene blood miRNA kit on an automated QIAcube. Peripheral blood from monozygotic twin pairs, either concordant or discordant for inflammatory bowel disease, underwent deep TCRalpha and TCRbeta repertoire profiling that used unique molecular barcoding. For every twin pair, smoking habits were documented, and each individual was categorised as a current, former or never smoker.

The origin of this receptor is a human donor with ulcerative colitis or Crohn's disease, or a healthy co-twin of an affected twin (not recorded which). The chain is made from TRBV10-3 and TRBJ1-2; TCRdb reports TRBD1, a call that lacks DNA to check it against. Material for sequencing was blood. The CDR3 region reads CAIRPGGGTNYGYTF.